The text below deals with one T cell receptor (beta chain). Its antigen is undetermined. These data originate in a study of blood T cells in healthy people across ages. General study results and limits: Bulk PBMC profiling left naive and antigen-experienced comparisons inconclusive. Roughly linearly, TCR beta diversity per million T cells fell as age increased. Percentage of naive T cells showed a strong correlation with TCR beta diversity. Investigators viewed diversity estimates from one million T cells as underestimates, the study reported.

The use of a sample-barcoded 5' primer and a J-beta primer mix characterized a second PCR of about 6 to 11 cycles. TCRdb used MiXCR to reprocess the 5' RACE reads, holding one entry per CDR3 protein. The data contain 800,000 or so distinct CDR3 sequences, around 62% of them seen just once; the ten biggest clones take up approximately 30%. The sequence derives from a man aged 25-45 years in good health. Sequenced: blood.

CDR3 amino acids: CSATAALAGYEQYF. The CDR3 coding sequence is TGCAGTGCTACCGCCGCGCTAGCTGGCTACGAGCAGTACTTC. The V call is TRBV20-1, the J call TRBJ2-5; possibly TRBD2 for D (5 bases). The J call may be in error: the DNA end matches TRBJ2-7 better. Germline CDR1 reads DFQATT; CDR2 reads SNEGSKA (reference sequence). CDR3 size: 14 residues.